The TCR beta chain under discussion was sequenced for a study of blood T cell repertoires in COVID-19. About the research overall: The United States, Italy and Spain provided the acute and convalescent COVID-19 samples. Sources were T cells, B-cell-depleted T cells, or PBMCs; the material itself was cDNA or gDNA.

Study processing details: Cell counts per sample came from amplifying reference gene primers. The protocol was immunoSEQ multiplex PCR, while the TCRdb copy is restricted to in-frame clones and leaves out a portion. V, J and clone size were drawn from that table, and D and trimming were deduced from the DNA. The sample has 120,000 to 150,000 clones; around 76% are singletons. This CDR3 spans 13 amino acids. Germline V gene lookup returns CDR1 LGHDT and CDR2 YNNKEL (reference sequence). Trimming took 4 bases from V and 3 from J, leaving 9 bases between them. This chain links TRBV3-1 (or the pseudogene TRBV3-2) with TRBJ1-1; possible D gene TRBD1, 5 bases. The origin of this receptor is an elderly man with acute or convalescent COVID-19. Source material: peripheral blood. In DNA, the CDR3 is TGTGCCAGCAGCCGGGGGGGATACACTGAAGCTTTCTTT. Translating it yields CASSRGGYTEAFF.